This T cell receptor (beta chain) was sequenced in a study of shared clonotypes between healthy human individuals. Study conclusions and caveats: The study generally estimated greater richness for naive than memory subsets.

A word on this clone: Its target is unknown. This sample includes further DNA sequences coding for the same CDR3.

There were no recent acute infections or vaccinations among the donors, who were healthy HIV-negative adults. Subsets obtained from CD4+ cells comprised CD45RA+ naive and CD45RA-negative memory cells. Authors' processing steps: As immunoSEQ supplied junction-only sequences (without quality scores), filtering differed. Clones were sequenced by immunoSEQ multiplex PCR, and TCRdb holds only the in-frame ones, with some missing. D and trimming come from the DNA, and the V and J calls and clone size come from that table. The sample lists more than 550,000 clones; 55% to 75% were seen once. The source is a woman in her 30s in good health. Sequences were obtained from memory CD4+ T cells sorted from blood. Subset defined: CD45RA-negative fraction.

This CDR3 reads CASSGDRNQPQHF. Here the CDR3 DNA reads TGTGCCAGCTCAGGGGACAGAAATCAGCCCCAGCATTTT. The chain joins TRBV18 to TRBJ1-5; TRBD1 aligns across 7 bases. In germline, CDR1 is KGHSH, CDR2 LQKENI. V gave up 5 bases and J gave up 4 bases; unmatched junction bases: 2. CDR3 size: 13 residues.